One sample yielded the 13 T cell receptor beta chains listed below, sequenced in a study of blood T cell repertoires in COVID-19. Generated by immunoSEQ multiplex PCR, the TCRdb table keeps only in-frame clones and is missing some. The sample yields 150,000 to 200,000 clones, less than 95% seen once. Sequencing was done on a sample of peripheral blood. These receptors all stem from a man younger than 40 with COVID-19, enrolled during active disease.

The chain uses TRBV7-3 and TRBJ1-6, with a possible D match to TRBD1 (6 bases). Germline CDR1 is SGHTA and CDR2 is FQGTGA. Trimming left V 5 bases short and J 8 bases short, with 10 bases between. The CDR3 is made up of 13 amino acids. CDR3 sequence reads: CASSPDSHSPLHF. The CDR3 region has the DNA TGTGCCAGCAGCCCGGACAGCCATTCACCCCTCCACTTT.

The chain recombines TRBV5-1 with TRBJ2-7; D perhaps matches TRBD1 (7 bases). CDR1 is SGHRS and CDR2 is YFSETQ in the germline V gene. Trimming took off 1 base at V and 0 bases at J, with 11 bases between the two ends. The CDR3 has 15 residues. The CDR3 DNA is TGCGCCAGCAGCTTGCAGGGGGGTAGCTCCTACGAGCAGTACTTC. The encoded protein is CASSLQGGSSYEQYF. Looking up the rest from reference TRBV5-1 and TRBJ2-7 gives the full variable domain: KAGVTQTPRYLIKTRGQQVTLSCSPISGHRSVSWYQQTPGQGLQFLFEYFSETQRNKGNFPGRFSGRQFSNSRSEMNVSTLELGDSALYLCASSLQGGSSYEQYFGPGTRLTVT.

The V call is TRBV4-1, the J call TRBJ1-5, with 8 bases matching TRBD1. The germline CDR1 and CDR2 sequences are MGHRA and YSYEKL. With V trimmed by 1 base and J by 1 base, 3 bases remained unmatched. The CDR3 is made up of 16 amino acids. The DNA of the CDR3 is TGCGCCAGCAGCCAAGGGACAGGGTGGAGCAATCAGCCCCAGCATTTT. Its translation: CASSQGTGWSNQPQHF.

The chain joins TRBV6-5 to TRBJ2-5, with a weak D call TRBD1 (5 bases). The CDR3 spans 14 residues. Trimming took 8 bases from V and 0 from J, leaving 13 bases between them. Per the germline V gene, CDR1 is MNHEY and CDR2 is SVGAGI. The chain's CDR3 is CASGRGRDQETQYF. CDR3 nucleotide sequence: TGTGCCAGCGGAAGGGGCAGGGACCAAGAGACCCAGTACTTC.

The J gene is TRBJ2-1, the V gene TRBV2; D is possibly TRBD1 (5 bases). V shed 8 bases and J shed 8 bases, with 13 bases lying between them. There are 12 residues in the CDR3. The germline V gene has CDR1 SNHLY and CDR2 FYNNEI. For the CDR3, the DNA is TGTGCCAGCCACCTGGGGCGGTATGAGCAGTTCTTC. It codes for CASHLGRYEQFF.

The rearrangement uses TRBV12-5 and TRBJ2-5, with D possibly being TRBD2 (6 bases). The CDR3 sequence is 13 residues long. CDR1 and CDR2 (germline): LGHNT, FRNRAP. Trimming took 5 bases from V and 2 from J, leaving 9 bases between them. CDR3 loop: CASGPGEQETQYF. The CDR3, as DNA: TGTGCTAGTGGTCCGGGGGAACAAGAGACCCAGTACTTC. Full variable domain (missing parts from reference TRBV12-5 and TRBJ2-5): DARVTQTPRHKVTEMGQEVTMRCQPILGHNTVFWYRQTMMQGLELLAYFRNRAPLDDSGMPKDRFSAEMPDATLATLKIQPSEPRDSAVYFCASGPGEQETQYFGPGTRLLVL.

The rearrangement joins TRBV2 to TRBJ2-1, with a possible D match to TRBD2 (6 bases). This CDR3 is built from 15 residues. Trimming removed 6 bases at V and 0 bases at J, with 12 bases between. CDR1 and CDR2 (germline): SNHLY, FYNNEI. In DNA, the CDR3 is TGTGCCAGCAGGGAGGGAAGGGGCTCCTACAATGAGCAGTTCTTC. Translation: CASREGRGSYNEQFF.

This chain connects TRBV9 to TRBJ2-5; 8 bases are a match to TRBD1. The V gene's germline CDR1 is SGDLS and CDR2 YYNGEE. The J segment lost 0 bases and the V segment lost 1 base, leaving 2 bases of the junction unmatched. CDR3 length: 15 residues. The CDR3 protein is CASSVWTGYQETQYF. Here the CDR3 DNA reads TGTGCCAGCAGCGTATGGACAGGGTACCAAGAGACCCAGTACTTC.

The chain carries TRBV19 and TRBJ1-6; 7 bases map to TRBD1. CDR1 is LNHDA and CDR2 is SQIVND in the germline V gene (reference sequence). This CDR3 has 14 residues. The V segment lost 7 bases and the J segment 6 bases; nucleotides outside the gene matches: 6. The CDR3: CASNPQGFNSPLHF. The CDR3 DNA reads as TGTGCCAGTAATCCACAGGGGTTTAATTCACCCCTCCACTTT.

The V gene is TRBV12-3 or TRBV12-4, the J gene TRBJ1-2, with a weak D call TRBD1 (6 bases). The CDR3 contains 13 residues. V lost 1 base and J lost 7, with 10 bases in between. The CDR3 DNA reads TGTGCCAGCAGTTTAGGTCAGGGGAGTGGCTACACCTTC. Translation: CASSLGQGSGYTF.

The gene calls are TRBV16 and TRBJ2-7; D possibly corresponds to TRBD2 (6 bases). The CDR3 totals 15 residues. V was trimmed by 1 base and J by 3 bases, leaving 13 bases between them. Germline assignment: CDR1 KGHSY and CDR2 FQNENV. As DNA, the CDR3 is TGTGCCAGCAGCCAATGGGGACGGGAGAACTACGAGCAGTACTTC. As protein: CASSQWGRENYEQYF. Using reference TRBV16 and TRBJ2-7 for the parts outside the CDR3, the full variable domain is GEEVAQTPKHLVRGEGQKAKLYCAPIKGHSYVFWYQQVLKNEFKFLISFQNENVFDETGMPKERFSAKCLPNSPCSLEIQATKLEDSAVYFCASSQWGRENYEQYFGPGTRLTVT.

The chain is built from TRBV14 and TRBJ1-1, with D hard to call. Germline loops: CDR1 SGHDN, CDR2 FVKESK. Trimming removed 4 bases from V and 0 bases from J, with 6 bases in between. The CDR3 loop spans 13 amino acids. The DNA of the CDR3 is TGTGCCAGCAGCCCACGAGTGAACACTGAAGCTTTCTTT. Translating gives CASSPRVNTEAFF.

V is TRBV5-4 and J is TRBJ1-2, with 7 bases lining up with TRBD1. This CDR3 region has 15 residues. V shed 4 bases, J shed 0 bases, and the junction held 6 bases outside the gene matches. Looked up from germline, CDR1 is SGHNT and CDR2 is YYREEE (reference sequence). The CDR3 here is CASSPRTGANYGYTF. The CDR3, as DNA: TGTGCCAGCAGCCCTAGGACAGGAGCTAACTATGGCTACACCTTC.